Presented here are 9 T cell receptor beta chains from one specimen sequenced in a study of cytomegalovirus exposure and HLA in healthy donors. The PCR contained 60 Vbeta and 13 Jbeta primers. Only in-frame clones appear in the TCRdb table, and some are missing; sequencing was by immunoSEQ multiplex PCR. The sample has 30,000 to 40,000 clones; over 60% are singletons. Sequenced material: PBMCs. These TCRs come from a man in his forties in good health and CMV-seronegative.

The chain couples TRBV5-1 to TRBJ2-7; 9 bases map to TRBD1. Trimming at V came to 4 bases and at J to 0 bases, leaving 11 bases not matched to a gene. Germline V gives CDR1 SGHRS, CDR2 YFSETQ. This CDR3 is built from 17 residues. The chain's CDR3 is CASSPGQGISYSYEQYF. In DNA form, the CDR3 reads TGCGCCAGCAGCCCGGGACAGGGCATAAGTTACTCCTACGAGCAGTACTTC.

The chain links TRBV14 to TRBJ1-2, with 8 bases identical to TRBD1. With V trimmed by 4 bases and J by 3 bases, 7 bases remained unmatched. Germline V gene data show CDR1 as SGHDN and CDR2 as FVKESK. The CDR3 totals 15 residues. This CDR3 is CASSLVTGDYYGYTF. The CDR3 bases are TGTGCCAGCAGCCTGGTGACAGGGGATTACTATGGCTACACCTTC.

The V call is TRBV7-2, the J call TRBJ2-5; TRBD2 might be the D (7 bases). There are 15 residues in the CDR3. Germline-derived CDR1 and CDR2 are SGHTA and FQGNSA. Trimming shortened V by 4 bases and J by 5 bases, and 17 bases separated the two germline ends. The CDR3 is CASSSQRGGAETQYF. The CDR3 nucleotides read TGTGCCAGCAGCTCTCAGAGGGGGGGGGCGGAGACCCAGTACTTC.

This clone was counted a single time. V gene TRBV5-1 combines with J gene TRBJ2-2; tentatively, D is TRBD1 (5 bases). V lost 5 bases and J lost 2, with 16 bases in between. Germline V gene data show CDR1 as SGHRS and CDR2 as YFSETQ. The CDR3 has 16 residues. CDR3 sequence reads: CASRPQGLPNTGELFF. The CDR3 bases are TGCGCCAGCAGACCCCAGGGTCTCCCAAACACCGGGGAGCTGTTTTTT.

This chain joins TRBV18 and TRBJ2-5; 11 positions match TRBD2. This CDR3 spans 16 amino acids. From germline, CDR1 is KGHSH and CDR2 LQKENI. Losses at the gene ends were 5 bases for V and 1 base for J; bases not matched to a gene: 6. The CDR3, as DNA: TGTGCCAGCTCAGCCTCTAGCGGGGGGACCCAAGAGACCCAGTACTTC. Its translation is CASSASSGGTQETQYF.

The chain carries TRBV30 and TRBJ2-7, with TRBD1 matching 9 bases. The CDR3 runs to 11 residues. CDR1 GTSNPN and CDR2 SVGIG come from the germline V gene (reference sequence). Here the CDR3 DNA reads TGTGCTGGGGACAGGGTCCACGAGCAGTACTTC. It is translated as CAGDRVHEQYF.

The chain recombines TRBV11-3 with TRBJ2-1; weak D call: TRBD1 (7 bases). Germline-derived CDR1 and CDR2 are SGHNT and YENEEA. The CDR3 has 13 amino acids. V was shortened by 5 bases and J by 7 bases, with 12 bases between the two germline ends. For the CDR3, the DNA is TGTGCCAGCAGCAACAGGGGAGGTAATGAGCAGTTCTTC. It yields the protein CASSNRGGNEQFF.

This sequence joins TRBV4-2 and TRBJ1-1; 7 bases are a match to TRBD1. The germline gives CDR1 LGHNA, CDR2 YNFKEQ. This CDR3 has 15 residues. J lost 4 bases, V lost 2 bases, and 7 bases had no gene match. The CDR3 reads CASSQTQGEGTEAFF. In DNA, the CDR3 is TGTGCCAGCAGCCAAACCCAGGGGGAAGGCACTGAAGCTTTCTTT.

The chain uses TRBV7-9 and TRBJ2-2, with 7 bases aligning to TRBD1. The junction had 7 bases not matched to a gene; V was cut back by 0 bases and J by 3 bases. The CDR3 sequence is 17 residues long. The germline gives CDR1 SEHNR, CDR2 FQNEAQ (reference sequence). In nucleotides, the CDR3 is TGTGCCAGCAGCTTAGCGTGGGGACAGTTTGACACCGGGGAGCTGTTTTTT. This sequence encodes CASSLAWGQFDTGELFF.